The clone carrying this T cell receptor (beta chain) was observed many times. Its antigen is as yet unknown. These data are taken from a study of CD8 T cells in ankylosing spondylitis. Study-level points and caveats: A motif in TCR beta, a set of 8 or 9 highly homologous variants, appeared characteristic of ankylosing spondylitis blood.

Generation of TCR beta libraries employed quantitative 5'-RACE incorporating molecular barcodes. TCRdb recomputed calls from the 5' RACE reads with MiXCR, one row per CDR3 protein. Among approximately 300,000 distinct CDR3 sequences listed, approximately 8% were seen once. Sequencing was done on a sample of blood, either unsorted or a sorted T cell fraction (not recorded which). This clonotype was sampled from a male donor with ankylosing spondylitis.

This CDR3 is CASSPRRGLATGEQYF. In nucleotides, the CDR3 is TGTGCCAGCAGCCCACGAAGGGGACTAGCAACCGGCGAGCAGTACTTC. The rearrangement joins TRBV7-2 to TRBJ2-7; 9 nucleotides agree with TRBD2. Germline trimming cut 5 bases from V and 6 bases from J; bases unmatched to any gene: 14. The CDR3 runs 16 residues. Per germline, CDR1 SGHTA and CDR2 FQGNSA.